These 23 T cell receptor beta chains were all obtained from the same sample, sequenced in a study of molecular identifiers for immune sequencing clone quantification. One entry per CDR3 protein results from TCRdb running MiXCR on the PCR reads. The table includes under 15,000 distinct CDR3 sequences, around 17% detected once. Sequenced input: naive CD8+ T cells from blood, with Jurkat cell RNA spiked in. Documented subset: FACS-sorted CD8+CD4-CCR7+CD45RA+ naive T cells. The receptors here all came from a human donor in good health. Some libraries in this study had Jurkat cell RNA spiked in.

Comments on this clonotype: This sequence may be a read error, since a much larger clone differs from it by one base. CDR3 loop: CASSLTAGGFGSYNEQFF. CDR3 bases: TGTGCCAGCAGCTTAACGGCAGGGGGCTTCGGCTCCTACAATGAGCAGTTCTTC. The V gene is TRBV7-3, the J gene TRBJ2-1; TRBD1 agrees at 8 bases. The CDR3 sequence is 18 residues long. Losses at the gene ends were 0 bases for V and 0 bases for J; bases not matched to a gene: 7. Germline CDR1 reads SGHTA; CDR2 reads FQGTGA.

This clonotype was found a few times. A much larger clonotype is one base distant, so this may be a read error. The V and J genes are TRBV14 and TRBJ2-1; maybe TRBD1 (6 bases). Germline CDR1 is SGHDN and CDR2 is FVKESK. V lost 3 bases and J lost 4, with 16 bases in between. The CDR3 sequence is 16 residues long. CDR3 coding DNA: TGTGCCAGCAGCCAGGGCCCGGGACATGCGTACAATGAGCAGTTCTTC. This gives the protein CASSQGPGHAYNEQFF.

Regarding this clonotype: A much larger clone differs from this one at a single base, so this may be a read error. The chain has TRBV14 and TRBJ2-5; D is possibly TRBD2 (6 bases). Germline values: CDR1 SGHDN, CDR2 FVKESK. This CDR3 spans 15 amino acids. In DNA, the CDR3 is TGTGCCAGCAGCCTGTCCGGGACTTGGCAAGAGGCCCAGTACTTC. This codes for CASSLSGTWQEAQYF.

Comment on this clonotype: A much larger clone differs by one base, so this may be a read error. This chain uses TRBV27 with TRBJ2-1, with 9 bases aligning to TRBD2. The CDR3 covers 15 residues. Germline V CDR1 and CDR2: MNHEY, SMNVEV (reference sequence). Unmatched junction bases numbered 10, after V lost 5 bases and J lost 8 bases. CDR3 nucleotide sequence: TGTGCCAGCAGTATCCCGGGACTAGCTTACGATGAGCAGTTCTTC. This gives the protein CASSIPGLAYDEQFF.

This clonotype has just a few counts. The chain recombines TRBV10-2 with TRBJ1-2; D gene uncertain. Germline values: CDR1 WSHSY, CDR2 SAAADI. V shed 0 bases and J shed 4 bases, with 3 bases lying between them. The CDR3 is 12 residues long. The CDR3 is CASSESPYGYTF. The CDR3 DNA sequence: TGCGCCAGCAGTGAGTCCCCCTATGGCTACACCTTC.

To note about this clonotype: The junction shows a germline mismatch at one end, possibly a read error. The chain is built from TRBV7-9 and TRBJ1-1; TRBD1 aligns across 7 bases. The CDR3 is 17 amino acids. In germline, CDR1 is SEHNR, CDR2 FQNEAQ (reference sequence). The CDR3: CACSLTQGVPINTEAFF. The CDR3 bases are TGTGCCTGCAGCTTAACGCAGGGGGTGCCAATAAACACTGAAGCTTTCTTT.

This clonotype was observed many times. V usage is TRBV11-2 and J usage is TRBJ2-1, with a weak D call TRBD1 (5 bases). The CDR3 totals 16 residues. CDR1 and CDR2 (germline): SGHAT, FQNNGV. The V gene lost 5 bases and the J gene lost 0 bases, with 14 bases spanning the gap. This chain's CDR3 is CASSKGLRSSYNEQFF. The CDR3 DNA follows: TGTGCCAGCAGCAAGGGGCTGCGGAGCTCCTACAATGAGCAGTTCTTC.

By sample share, this clonotype is medium-sized. The chain carries TRBV28 and TRBJ2-5; a weak D match, TRBD2 (5 bases). The germline V and J ends were trimmed by 6 bases and 7 bases, with 21 bases remaining between them. Germline V CDR1 and CDR2: MDHEN, SYDVKM. This CDR3 region has 15 residues. The CDR3 DNA follows: TGTGCCAGCAGGGGCCCGATTCGCGGGCGGATGACCCAGTACTTC. Translated, it gives CASRGPIRGRMTQYF.

This chain connects TRBV2 to TRBJ2-3; D remains ambiguous. V was clipped by 10 bases and J by 4 bases, with 9 bases between them. Germline assignment: CDR1 SNHLY and CDR2 FYNNEI. The CDR3 runs 11 residues. CDR3 DNA sequence: TGTGCCATTAACAGAGCAGATACGCAGTATTTT. Protein sequence: CAINRADTQYF.

This clonotype appeared many times. The rearrangement links TRBV29-1 to TRBJ2-7; unclear D gene. The V end lost 4 bases, the J end lost 3 bases, and 7 bases lay between the germline ends. The CDR3 consists of 11 residues. Germline V gene data show CDR1 as SQVTM and CDR2 as ANQGSEA. The CDR3 here is CSVVFDYEQYF. The CDR3 DNA is TGCAGCGTTGTTTTCGACTACGAGCAGTACTTC.

This clonotype occurred a few times. The genes are TRBV20-1 and TRBJ2-7; D may be TRBD2 (6 bases). Trimming stripped 2 bases from V and 0 bases from J, with 8 bases between. The germline V gene has CDR1 DFQATT and CDR2 SNEGSKA (reference sequence). The CDR3 is 13 residues long. The CDR3 reads CSARTGSSYEQYF. In DNA form, the CDR3 reads TGCAGTGCTAGAACCGGGAGCTCCTACGAGCAGTACTTC.

This clonotype was counted a few times. The chain couples TRBV13 to TRBJ2-3; TRBD2 matches at 9 bases. Germline assignment: CDR1 PRHDT and CDR2 FYEKMQ (reference sequence). This CDR3 region has 17 residues. V lost 0 bases and J lost 2; bases outside the gene matches: 6. For the CDR3, the DNA is TGTGCCAGCAGCTTAGGCCTAGCGGGGTACAACACAGATACGCAGTATTTT. It specifies CASSLGLAGYNTDTQYF. The full variable domain, completed using reference TRBV13 and TRBJ2-3, is AAGVIQSPRHLIKEKRETATLKCYPIPRHDTVYWYQQGPGQDPQFLISFYEKMQSDKGSIPDRFSAQQFSDYHSELNMSSLELGDSALYFCASSLGLAGYNTDTQYFGPGTRLTVL.

The chain links TRBV2 to TRBJ2-7, with D maybe TRBD2 (5 bases). The CDR3 covers 12 residues. Germline CDR1 is SNHLY and CDR2 is FYNNEI. Trimming took 5 bases from V and 2 from J, leaving 7 bases between them. In nucleotides, the CDR3 is TGTGCCAGCAGTACACTAGCCTACGAGCAGTACTTC. As protein: CASSTLAYEQYF.

This clonotype was observed at least ten times. The J gene is TRBJ2-1, the V gene TRBV11-2; 7 bases line up with TRBD2. Per germline, CDR1 SGHAT and CDR2 FQNNGV. V lost 5 bases to trimming and J lost 9 bases; unmatched junction nucleotides: 22. This CDR3 contains 18 residues. CDR3 nucleotides: TGTGCCAGCAGCCCCGCCGCTCTAGTGGGAGGGCCTCGGGGTGAGCAGTTCTTC. Protein product: CASSPAALVGGPRGEQFF.

This clonotype was found many times. The rearrangement joins TRBV25-1 to TRBJ1-4; 8 bases match TRBD1. Per germline, CDR1 MGHDK and CDR2 SYGVNS. The CDR3 has 15 residues. Trimming cost V 3 bases and J 5 bases; bases outside gene matches: 5. The CDR3 bases are TGTGCCAGCAGTGACCTAGACAGGGGAAATGAAAAACTGTTTTTT. Its translation is CASSDLDRGNEKLFF.

This clonotype was counted at least ten times. The V gene is TRBV29-1, the J gene TRBJ1-1; D not resolved. V gave up 5 bases and J gave up 0 bases, with 4 bases separating them. Germline lookup yields CDR1 SQVTM and CDR2 ANQGSEA. The CDR3 covers 11 residues. CDR3 loop: CSVLLNTEAFF. The CDR3 DNA is TGCAGCGTTCTTCTGAACACTGAAGCTTTCTTT.

This clonotype is medium-sized within its sample. The CDR3 sequence is CASSLPPQLGRKKNTEAFF. In DNA, the CDR3 is TGTGCCAGCAGTTTACCTCCCCAACTTGGACGGAAAAAAAACACTGAAGCTTTCTTT. V and J are TRBV27 and TRBJ1-1; D is unresolved. This CDR3 has 19 amino acids. Trimming took 2 bases from V and 2 from J, leaving 24 bases between them. Germline V gene data show CDR1 as MNHEY and CDR2 as SMNVEV (reference sequence).

For this clonotype: A much bigger clone sits one base away, suggesting this may be a read error. V is TRBV6-2 or TRBV6-3 and J is TRBJ2-7; D gene unclear. CDR1 is MNHEY and CDR2 is SVGEGT in the germline V gene. CDR3 size: 14 residues. The CDR3 DNA is TGTGCCGGCAGTCCCCACCGCTACCCAAACGAGCAGTACTTC. It yields the protein CAGSPHRYPNEQYF.

The chain links TRBV11-3 to TRBJ2-7; D gene uncertain. V shed 4 bases and J shed 3 bases, with 10 bases lying between them. CDR3 length equals 13 residues. Germline V lookup: CDR1 SGHNT, CDR2 YENEEA. The CDR3 bases are TGTGCCAGCAGCTCGACAAATCGCTACGAGCAGTACTTC. Amino acids: CASSSTNRYEQYF. Supplemented by reference TRBV11-3 and TRBJ2-7, the full variable domain reads EAGVVQSPRYKIIEKKQPVAFWCNPISGHNTLYWYLQNLGQGPELLIRYENEEAVDDSQLPKDRFSAERLKGVDSTLKIQPAELGDSAVYLCASSSTNRYEQYFGPGTRLTVT.

This clonotype was counted at least ten times. V and J are TRBV29-1 and TRBJ1-3, with D maybe TRBD1 (5 bases). CDR1 and CDR2 (germline): SQVTM, ANQGSEA. V was trimmed by 5 bases and J by 0 bases, leaving 14 bases between them. This CDR3 contains 15 residues. The CDR3 reads CSVRTPSSSGNTIYF. CDR3 coding DNA: TGCAGCGTTAGGACACCATCGAGCTCTGGAAACACCATATATTTT.

This sequence joins TRBV3-1 and TRBJ2-2, with TRBD2 as a possible D gene (5 bases). The CDR3 contains 16 residues. Trimming shortened V by 6 bases and J by 3 bases, and 17 bases separated the two germline ends. Germline V gene data show CDR1 as LGHDT and CDR2 as YNNKEL (reference sequence). The CDR3 protein is CASSRGSQVYTGELFF. The CDR3, as DNA: TGTGCCAGCAGTCGAGGGTCTCAGGTATACACCGGGGAGCTGTTTTTT.

This clonotype was seen more than once but under ten times. The genes are TRBV27 and TRBJ2-5; 8 nucleotides agree with TRBD2. Trimming removed 5 bases from V and 4 bases from J; junction bases left unmatched: 6. CDR1 and CDR2 from the germline V gene are MNHEY and SMNVEV (reference sequence). The CDR3 has 14 amino acids. The CDR3 DNA reads TGTGCCAGCAGTCTGGGACTAGTGGGAGAGACCCAGTACTTC. Protein product: CASSLGLVGETQYF.

This clonotype has a handful of counts. The gene calls are TRBV15 and TRBJ2-1; 9 bases match TRBD2. There are 15 residues in the CDR3. V lost 6 bases to trimming and J lost 8 bases; unmatched junction nucleotides: 11. CDR1 and CDR2 (germline): LNHNV, YYDKDF (reference sequence). CDR3 bases: TGTGCCACCAGTTTTGGTGTAGCGGGAGAGGATGAGCAGTTCTTC. Translating gives CATSFGVAGEDEQFF. The variable domain in full, completed from reference TRBV15 and TRBJ2-1, reads DAMVIQNPRYQVTQFGKPVTLSCSQTLNHNVMYWYQQKSSQAPKLLFHYYDKDFNNEADTPDNFQSRRPNTSFCFLDIRSPGLGDTAMYLCATSFGVAGEDEQFFGPGTRLTVL.